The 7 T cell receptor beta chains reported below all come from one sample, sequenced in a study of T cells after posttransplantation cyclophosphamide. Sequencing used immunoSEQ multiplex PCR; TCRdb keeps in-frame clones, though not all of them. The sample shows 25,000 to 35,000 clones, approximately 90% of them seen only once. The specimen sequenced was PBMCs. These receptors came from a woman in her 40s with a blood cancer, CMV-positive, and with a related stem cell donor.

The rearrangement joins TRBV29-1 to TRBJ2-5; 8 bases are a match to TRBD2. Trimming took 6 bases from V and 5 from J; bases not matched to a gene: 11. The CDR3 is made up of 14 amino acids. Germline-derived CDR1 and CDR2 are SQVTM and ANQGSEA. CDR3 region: CSVELAGLGETQYF. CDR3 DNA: TGCAGCGTGGAGTTAGCGGGGTTGGGGGAGACCCAGTACTTC.

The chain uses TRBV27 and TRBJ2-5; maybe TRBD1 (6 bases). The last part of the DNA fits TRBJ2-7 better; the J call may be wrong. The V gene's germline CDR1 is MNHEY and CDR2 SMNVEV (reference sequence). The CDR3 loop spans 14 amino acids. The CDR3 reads CASTPSLGAHEQYF. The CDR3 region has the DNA TGTGCCAGCACCCCGTCGTTGGGGGCCCACGAGCAGTACTTC.

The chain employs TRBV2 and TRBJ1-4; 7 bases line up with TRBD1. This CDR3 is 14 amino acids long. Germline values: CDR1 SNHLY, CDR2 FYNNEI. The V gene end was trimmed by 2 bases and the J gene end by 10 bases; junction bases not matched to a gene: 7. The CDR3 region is CASSESGQVGKLFF. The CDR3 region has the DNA TGTGCCAGCAGTGAAAGCGGACAGGTGGGAAAACTGTTTTTT.

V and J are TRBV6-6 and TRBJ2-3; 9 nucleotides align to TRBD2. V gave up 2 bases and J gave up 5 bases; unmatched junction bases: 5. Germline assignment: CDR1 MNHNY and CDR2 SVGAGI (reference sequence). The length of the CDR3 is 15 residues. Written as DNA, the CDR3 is TGTGCCAGCAGTTACGAGGGACTAGCAGGAGATACGCAGTATTTT. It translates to CASSYEGLAGDTQYF.

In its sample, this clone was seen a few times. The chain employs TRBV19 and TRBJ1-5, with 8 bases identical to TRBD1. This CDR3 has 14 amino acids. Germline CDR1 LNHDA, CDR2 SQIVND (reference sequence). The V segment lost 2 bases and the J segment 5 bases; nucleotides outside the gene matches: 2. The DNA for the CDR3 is TGTGCCAGTAGTATAACAGGGGGGCATCAGCCCCAGCATTTT. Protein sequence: CASSITGGHQPQHF.

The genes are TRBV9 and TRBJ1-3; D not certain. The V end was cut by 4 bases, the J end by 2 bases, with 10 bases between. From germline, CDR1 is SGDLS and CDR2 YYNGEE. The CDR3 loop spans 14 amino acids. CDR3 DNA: TGTGCCAGCAGCCCCGAGGTGGCTGGAAACACCATATATTTT. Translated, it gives CASSPEVAGNTIYF.

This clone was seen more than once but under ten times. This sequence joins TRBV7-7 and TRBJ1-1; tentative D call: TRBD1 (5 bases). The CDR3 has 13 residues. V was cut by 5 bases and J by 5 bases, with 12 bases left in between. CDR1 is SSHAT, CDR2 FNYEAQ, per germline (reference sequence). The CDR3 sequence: CASSVDRGTEAFF. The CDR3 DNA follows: TGTGCCAGCAGCGTCGACAGAGGAACTGAAGCTTTCTTT.